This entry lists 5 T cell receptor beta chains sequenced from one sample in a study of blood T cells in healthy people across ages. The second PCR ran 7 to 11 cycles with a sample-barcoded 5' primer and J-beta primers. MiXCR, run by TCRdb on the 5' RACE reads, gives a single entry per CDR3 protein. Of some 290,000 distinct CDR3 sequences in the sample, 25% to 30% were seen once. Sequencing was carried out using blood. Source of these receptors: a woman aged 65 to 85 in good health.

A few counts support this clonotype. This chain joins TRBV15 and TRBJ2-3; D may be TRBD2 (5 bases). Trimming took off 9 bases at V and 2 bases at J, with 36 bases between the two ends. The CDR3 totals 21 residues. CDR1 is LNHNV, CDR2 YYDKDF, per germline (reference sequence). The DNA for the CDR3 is TGTGCCACTACTGGGCGGGCCAGACCCGTGCTTCTTCAACCCGACACAGATACGCAGTATTTT. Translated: CATTGRARPVLLQPDTDTQYF.

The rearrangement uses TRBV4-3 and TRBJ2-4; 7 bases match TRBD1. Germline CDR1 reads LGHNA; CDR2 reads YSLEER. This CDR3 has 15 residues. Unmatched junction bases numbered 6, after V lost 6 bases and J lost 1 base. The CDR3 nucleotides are TGCGCCAGCAGTCGGGAACAGGGGGCCAAAAACATTCAGTACTTC. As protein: CASSREQGAKNIQYF.

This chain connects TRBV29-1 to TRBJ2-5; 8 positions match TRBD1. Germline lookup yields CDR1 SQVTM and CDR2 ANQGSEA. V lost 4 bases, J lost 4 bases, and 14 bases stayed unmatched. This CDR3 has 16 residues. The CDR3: CSVVGVQGAKGETQYF. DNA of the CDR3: TGCAGCGTTGTAGGGGTTCAGGGGGCCAAGGGAGAGACCCAGTACTTC.

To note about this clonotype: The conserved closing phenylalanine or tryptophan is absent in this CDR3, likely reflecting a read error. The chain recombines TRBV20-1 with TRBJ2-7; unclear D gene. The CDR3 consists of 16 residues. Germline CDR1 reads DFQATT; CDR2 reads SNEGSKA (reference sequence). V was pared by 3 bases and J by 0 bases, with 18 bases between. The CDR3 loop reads CSASRILWTTSYEQYL. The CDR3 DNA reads TGCAGTGCTAGTCGTATTCTATGGACGACCTCCTACGAGCAGTACCTC.

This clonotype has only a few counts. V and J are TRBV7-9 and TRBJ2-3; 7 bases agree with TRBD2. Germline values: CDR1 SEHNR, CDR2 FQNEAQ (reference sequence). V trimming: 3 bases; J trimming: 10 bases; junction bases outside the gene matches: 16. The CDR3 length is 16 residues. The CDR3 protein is CASSFDPAGEWVAQYF. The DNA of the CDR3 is TGTGCCAGCAGCTTTGACCCGGCGGGAGAATGGGTAGCGCAGTATTTT.